The present T cell receptor (beta chain) was sequenced within a study of CD8 T cells in ankylosing spondylitis. This clonotype was counted a few times. What it binds is unknown. Germline-derived CDR1 and CDR2 are MNHEY and SMNVEV (reference sequence). The CDR3 contains 20 residues. V dropped 4 bases and J dropped 3; count of bases not matched to a gene: 21. 5'-RACE, quantitative and with molecular barcodes, yielded the TCR beta libraries. TCRdb passed the 5' RACE reads through MiXCR, listing each CDR3 protein once. Of around 220,000 distinct CDR3 sequences listed, around 17% are singletons. General observations from the study: Seemingly distinctive of ankylosing spondylitis blood was a TCR beta motif formed by eight highly homologous variants. Reports say disease-linked clones showed up significantly more in matched ankylosing spondylitis synovial fluid.

The specimen was blood, either unsorted or a sorted T cell fraction (not recorded which). The rearrangement joins TRBV27 to TRBJ1-1; TRBD1 matches 9 bases. The sequence derives from a male donor with ankylosing spondylitis. Here the CDR3 reads CASSSRTGDSLEYRDTEAFF. The CDR3 DNA reads TGTGCCAGCAGTTCGCGGACAGGGGATAGTTTAGAATATCGAGACACTGAAGCTTTCTTT.